The 10 T cell receptor beta chains presented below share a single source sample, sequenced in a study of response to subunit inactivated influenza vaccine. TCRdb ran MiXCR on the RT-PCR reads and lists one entry per CDR3 protein. The table lists almost 600,000 distinct CDR3 sequences, 14% of them singletons, with roughly 10% in the top ten. The sequencing here drew on PBMCs from blood, taken 11 to 12 days after vaccination. The receptors stem from a man in his fifties or sixties who received an inactivated influenza vaccine.

CDR3 residues: CASSYSRGGASTGELFF. The CDR3 DNA reads TGTGCCAGCAGTTACTCGCGGGGAGGGGCGAGCACCGGGGAGCTGTTTTTT. This chain connects TRBV6-5 to TRBJ2-2, with 7 bases aligning to TRBD2. V lost 0 bases to trimming and J lost 4 bases; unmatched junction nucleotides: 8. Germline V gene lookup returns CDR1 MNHEY and CDR2 SVGAGI. There are 17 residues in the CDR3.

The V and J genes are TRBV9 and TRBJ2-5; the match to TRBD2 covers 8 bases. V shed 3 bases, J shed 5 bases, and the junction held 12 bases outside the gene matches. Germline assignment: CDR1 SGDLS and CDR2 YYNGEE. The CDR3 has 16 residues. The CDR3 spells CASSARPGTRDETQYF. DNA for the CDR3: TGTGCCAGCAGCGCCAGACCCGGGACTAGGGACGAGACCCAGTACTTC. Filled out from reference TRBV9 and TRBJ2-5, the complete variable domain reads DSGVTQTPKHLITATGQRVTLRCSPRSGDLSVYWYQQSLDQGLQFLIQYYNGEERAKGNILERFSAQQFPDLHSELNLSSLELGDSALYFCASSARPGTRDETQYFGPGTRLLVL.

The J gene is TRBJ2-1, the V gene TRBV7-2; 8 bases align to TRBD1. This CDR3 has 17 amino acids. The germline gives CDR1 SGHTA, CDR2 FQGNSA. V lost 4 bases to trimming and J lost 4 bases; unmatched junction nucleotides: 12. CDR3 region: CASSYAPGQAPYNEQFF. The CDR3 DNA reads TGTGCCAGCAGCTACGCTCCGGGACAGGCACCTTACAATGAGCAGTTCTTC.

This clonotype showed up just a few times. This chain joins TRBV5-1 and TRBJ1-1; 7 bases line up with TRBD1. V lost 5 bases and J lost 4; bases outside the gene matches: 8. Germline CDR1 reads SGHRS; CDR2 reads YFSETQ. The CDR3 is 14 amino acids. In DNA form, the CDR3 reads TGCGCCAGCAGTTCTAGAGGGACAGTCACTGAAGCTTTCTTT. Protein product: CASSSRGTVTEAFF.

This sequence joins TRBV5-1 and TRBJ1-1; 10 nucleotides align to TRBD1. The CDR3 totals 14 residues. After removal of 8 bases from V and 5 bases from J, the junction contained 9 bases not matched to a gene. From germline, CDR1 is SGHRS and CDR2 YFSETQ. CDR3 DNA: TGCGCCAGTTCGACAGGGGGCCTTGGGACTGAAGCTTTCTTT. This translates into CASSTGGLGTEAFF.

This clonotype was found a few times. DNA of the CDR3: TGCAGTGCTAGAGATGTCAAGCGTGGTACCGGGGAGCTGTTTTTT. This gives the protein CSARDVKRGTGELFF. This sequence joins TRBV20-1 and TRBJ2-2; no reliable D call. Trimming left V 0 bases short and J 5 bases short, with 13 bases between. Germline V gives CDR1 DFQATT, CDR2 SNEGSKA (reference sequence). The CDR3 length is 15 residues.

At least ten counts were recorded for this clonotype. Here the CDR3 DNA reads TGCAGCGGCAGGACAGGGGTCACCGGGGAGCTGTTTTTT. Translation gives CSGRTGVTGELFF. The chain carries TRBV29-1 and TRBJ2-2, with TRBD1 identical over 9 bases. The CDR3 has 13 residues. Germline V gene lookup returns CDR1 SQVTM and CDR2 ANQGSEA. Trimming at V came to 7 bases and at J to 4 bases, leaving 4 bases not matched to a gene.

This clonotype was detected ten times or more. The chain couples TRBV4-3 to TRBJ2-2, with 7 bases aligning to TRBD1. Per the germline V gene, CDR1 is LGHNA and CDR2 is YSLEER. Losses at the gene ends were 0 bases for V and 0 bases for J; bases not matched to a gene: 4. The CDR3 totals 17 residues. CDR3 in amino acids: CASSQEGGRANTGELFF. CDR3 nucleotides: TGCGCCAGCAGCCAAGAAGGGGGCAGGGCGAACACCGGGGAGCTGTTTTTT.

This clonotype was recorded a few times. This chain links TRBV29-1 with TRBJ2-5, with 8 bases that match TRBD2. The CDR3 covers 14 residues. Germline V lookup: CDR1 SQVTM, CDR2 ANQGSEA. The V gene end was trimmed by 2 bases and the J gene end by 5 bases; junction bases not matched to a gene: 7. The CDR3 DNA reads as TGCAGCGTTGAACCGACTAGCGTCTGGGAGACCCAGTACTTC. This sequence encodes CSVEPTSVWETQYF.

This clonotype showed up just a few times. This chain uses TRBV15 with TRBJ2-2; D perhaps matches TRBD1 (6 bases). The CDR3 spans 15 residues. Trimming stripped 3 bases from V and 4 bases from J, with 12 bases between. Germline V lookup: CDR1 LNHNV, CDR2 YYDKDF (reference sequence). CDR3 protein: CATSSTTGTTGELFF. The CDR3 coding sequence is TGTGCCACCAGCAGTACGACAGGAACCACCGGGGAGCTGTTTTTT.